The 6 T cell receptor beta chains reported below all come from one sample, sequenced in a study of T cells generated in artificial thymic organoids. Semi-nested PCR with reverse primers in the TRAC or TRBC constant regions amplified each chain separately. TCRdb used MiXCR to reprocess the 5' RACE reads, holding one entry per CDR3 protein. The sample lists about 2,500 distinct CDR3 sequences, around 11% occurring once. Specimen: naive CD8+ T cells from the thymus. Subset: CD3+TCRalphabeta+CD8SP T cells; for blood, CD45RO-CCR7+ naive CD8+ T cells. The source of these receptors is a human donor who gave cord blood stem cells for thymic organoid culture, a cardiac surgery patient who gave postnatal thymus, or a blood donor (not recorded which).

By proportion, this clonotype is medium-sized. The V and J genes are TRBV7-3 and TRBJ2-5; perhaps TRBD1 as D (6 bases). The CDR3 is 13 residues long. Germline CDR1 reads SGHTA; CDR2 reads FQGTGA. V lost 5 bases and J lost 8, with 15 bases in between. CDR3 loop: CASSQPTGCTQYF. Here the CDR3 DNA reads TGTGCCAGCAGCCAGCCGACAGGATGTACCCAGTACTTC.

The chain employs TRBV5-1 and TRBJ2-7; 8 bases fit TRBD1. V trimming: 2 bases; J trimming: 2 bases; junction bases outside the gene matches: 3. Germline CDR1 is SGHRS and CDR2 is YFSETQ. The CDR3 length is 14 residues. The CDR3 loop reads CASSFRGPAYEQYF. The CDR3, as DNA: TGCGCCAGCAGCTTCAGGGGGCCGGCCTACGAGCAGTACTTC.

This clonotype is termed medium-sized. V gene TRBV7-4 combines with J gene TRBJ1-1; D remains ambiguous. CDR1 and CDR2 from the germline V gene are SGHVT and SQSDAQ. Deletions cut 1 base from V and 2 bases from J, with 8 bases between. This CDR3 comprises 14 residues. Here the CDR3 reads CASSLEDGNTEAFF. CDR3 nucleotide sequence: TGTGCCAGCAGCTTAGAGGACGGTAACACTGAAGCTTTCTTT.

This clonotype showed up just a few times. The rearrangement joins TRBV27 to TRBJ1-2; TRBD1 might be the D (5 bases). Germline-derived CDR1 and CDR2 are MNHEY and SMNVEV (reference sequence). The CDR3 is 13 residues long. V was trimmed by 6 bases and J by 7 bases, leaving 15 bases between them. For the CDR3, the DNA is TGTGCCAGCAGCCACCCGGGGGACGGTGGCTACACCTTC. This sequence encodes CASSHPGDGGYTF.

In this sample, this clonotype is medium-sized. The chain uses TRBV27 and TRBJ1-1; 7 nucleotides agree with TRBD1. The V gene's germline CDR1 is MNHEY and CDR2 SMNVEV (reference sequence). The V and J ends lost 1 base and 0 bases, in that order; junction bases with no gene match: 2. The CDR3 loop spans 15 amino acids. The CDR3 protein is CASSLLGTVNTEAFF. The CDR3 region has the DNA TGTGCCAGCAGTTTATTAGGGACAGTGAACACTGAAGCTTTCTTT.

This clonotype is medium-sized (0.01 to 0.1%) in the sample. This chain links TRBV7-9 with TRBJ1-1, with 8 bases fitting TRBD1. V was pared by 1 base and J by 9 bases, with 10 bases of the junction left unmatched. The CDR3 is 15 amino acids. The germline CDR1 and CDR2 sequences are SEHNR and FQNEAQ (reference sequence). Here the CDR3 DNA reads TGTGCCAGCAGCTTAGAAATCCGTGACAGGGGAAAAGCTTTCTTT. Translating gives CASSLEIRDRGKAFF.